Below, 32 T cell receptor beta chains from the same sample are listed, as sequenced in a study of cytomegalovirus exposure and HLA in healthy donors. With 60 Vbeta and 13 Jbeta primers, the PCR was carried out. Data came from immunoSEQ multiplex PCR; TCRdb stores just in-frame clones and leaves some out. The sample comprises about 88,000 clones, 75% to 90% of which are singletons, and about 2.5% rests with the top ten. Sequenced: PBMCs. These receptors were obtained from a man between 18 and 29 years old in good health and CMV-seronegative.

This clone was detected a few times. The chain has TRBV28 and TRBJ1-5; 12 bases fit TRBD1. The germline gives CDR1 MDHEN, CDR2 SYDVKM. The CDR3 sequence is 16 residues long. V lost 2 bases, J lost 7 bases, and 6 bases stayed unmatched. The CDR3 DNA reads TGTGCCAGCAGTTTAGCGGGGACAGGGGGCTTACAGCCCCAGCATTTT. It translates to CASSLAGTGGLQPQHF. Variable domain in full (rest from reference TRBV28 and TRBJ1-5): DVKVTQSSRYLVKRTGEKVFLECVQDMDHENMFWYRQDPGLGLRLIYFSYDVKMKEKGDIPEGYSVSREKKERFSLILESASTNQTSMYLCASSLAGTGGLQPQHFGDGTRLSIL.

This clone was counted a single time. The rearrangement uses TRBV7-9 and TRBJ2-3; a possible D gene is TRBD1 (6 bases). V gave up 5 bases and J gave up 6 bases, with 15 bases separating them. The CDR3 covers 14 residues. CDR1 is SEHNR, CDR2 FQNEAQ, per germline (reference sequence). CDR3 sequence (DNA): TGTGCCAGCAGCCCAATGGGGGCCGTGGATACGCAGTATTTT. Protein product: CASSPMGAVDTQYF.

The chain combines TRBV18 with TRBJ1-1; 7 nucleotides agree with TRBD1. The CDR3 covers 14 residues. Germline V gene lookup returns CDR1 KGHSH and CDR2 LQKENI. J lost 7 bases, V lost 6 bases, and 11 bases had no gene match. As DNA, the CDR3 is TGTGCCAGCTCGGCGTCAACAGGGGCAATTGAAGCTTTCTTT. Its translation: CASSASTGAIEAFF.

V and J are TRBV28 and TRBJ1-1; D might be TRBD1 (5 bases). The germline CDR1 and CDR2 sequences are MDHEN and SYDVKM. The length of the CDR3 is 16 residues. Trimming removed 6 bases from V and 1 base from J, with 18 bases in between. The CDR3 loop reads CASRTAPGFRNTEAFF. In DNA, the CDR3 is TGTGCCAGCAGGACCGCTCCAGGGTTTCGGAACACTGAAGCTTTCTTT.

The chain couples TRBV15 to TRBJ2-6; TRBD1 aligns across 7 bases. With V trimmed by 2 bases and J by 4 bases, 11 bases remained unmatched. Looked up from germline, CDR1 is LNHNV and CDR2 is YYDKDF (reference sequence). This CDR3 region has 18 residues. Written as DNA, the CDR3 is TGTGCCACCAGCAGATTTAAGGGGGCTACTACAGGGGCCAACGTCCTGACTTTC. This translates into CATSRFKGATTGANVLTF.

This chain connects TRBV18 to TRBJ2-7; the D gene is possibly TRBD2 (6 bases). V lost 3 bases, J lost 5 bases, and 11 bases lay in between. CDR1 and CDR2 from the germline V gene are KGHSH and LQKENI. The length of the CDR3 is 13 residues. CDR3 sequence reads: CASSPIGTDEQYF. In DNA form, the CDR3 reads TGTGCCAGCTCACCTATCGGGACTGACGAGCAGTACTTC.

The rearrangement uses TRBV28 and TRBJ2-1, with TRBD2 matching over 12 bases. Germline V CDR1 and CDR2: MDHEN, SYDVKM. V lost 5 bases, J lost 7 bases, and 9 bases stayed unmatched. The CDR3 is 16 residues long. The CDR3 region has the DNA TGTGCCAGCAGTCTCCCGGGACTAGCGGGCCAAAATGAGCAGTTCTTC. Its translation: CASSLPGLAGQNEQFF.

The chain employs TRBV6-4 and TRBJ2-1; D gene uncertain. The CDR3 is made up of 13 amino acids. V shed 3 bases and J shed 2 bases, with 5 bases lying between them. Germline V lookup: CDR1 MRHNA, CDR2 SNTAGT. The CDR3 here is CASSEEAYNEQFF. Written as DNA, the CDR3 is TGTGCCAGCAGTGAAGAGGCCTACAATGAGCAGTTCTTC.

The rearrangement joins TRBV27 to TRBJ2-7, with TRBD2 identical over 8 bases. The CDR3 runs 15 residues. Germline V gene sequence: CDR1 MNHEY, CDR2 SMNVEV (reference sequence). Trimming cost V 5 bases and J 2 bases; bases outside gene matches: 8. In DNA, the CDR3 is TGTGCCAGCAGTCCCTCGAAGGGACTAGCCTACGAGCAGTACTTC. Encoded protein: CASSPSKGLAYEQYF.

The chain combines TRBV11-1 with TRBJ2-7; a weak D match, TRBD1 (6 bases). Trimming cost V 3 bases and J 2 bases, with 11 bases left between them. The germline CDR1 and CDR2 sequences are SGHAT and FQDESV (reference sequence). This CDR3 is 14 amino acids long. Here the CDR3 DNA reads TGTGCCAGCAGCTTCCATGGGGGCACCTACGAGCAGTACTTC. Protein sequence: CASSFHGGTYEQYF.

The chain links TRBV7-2 to TRBJ1-1, with TRBD1 matching 7 bases. The V and J ends lost 6 bases and 4 bases, in that order; junction bases with no gene match: 5. Germline V gene lookup returns CDR1 SGHTA and CDR2 FQGNSA. There are 13 residues in the CDR3. The DNA of the CDR3 is TGTGCCAGCAGTCAACAGGGGCCCACTGAAGCTTTCTTT. Translating it yields CASSQQGPTEAFF.

J is TRBJ2-7 and V is TRBV29-1; unclear D gene. Germline CDR1 and CDR2: SQVTM and ANQGSEA. The CDR3 consists of 13 residues. Trimming pared 2 bases from V and 2 bases from J, leaving 10 bases between. CDR3 nucleotides: TGCAGCGTTGAAAGCGACCTCCCCTACGAGCAGTACTTC. Residues: CSVESDLPYEQYF.

CDR3 protein: CASSRDRGYYEQYF. CDR3 nucleotide sequence: TGCGCCAGCAGCCGGGACAGGGGGTATTACGAGCAGTACTTC. The chain recombines TRBV4-1 with TRBJ2-7, with TRBD1 identical over 11 bases. CDR1 and CDR2 (germline): MGHRA, YSYEKL. With V trimmed by 4 bases and J by 4 bases, 3 bases remained unmatched. The CDR3 has 14 residues.

The chain is built from TRBV6-5 and TRBJ2-7, with a possible D match to TRBD2 (5 bases). The CDR3 consists of 16 residues. Germline assignment: CDR1 MNHEY and CDR2 SVGAGI. The V and J ends lost 0 bases and 6 bases respectively, with 18 bases between them. This CDR3 reads CASSYSDGGLGAEQYF. CDR3 sequence (DNA): TGTGCCAGCAGTTACTCCGATGGCGGGCTAGGAGCCGAGCAGTACTTC.

V usage is TRBV6-4 and J usage is TRBJ1-6; the D is unclear. This CDR3 is built from 18 residues. In germline, CDR1 is MRHNA, CDR2 SNTAGT. The ends were cut back, 8 bases at V and 0 bases at J, with 20 bases in the middle. CDR3: CASSMMDRESSYNSPLHF. CDR3 nucleotides: TGTGCCAGCTCCATGATGGATAGGGAGAGCTCCTATAATTCACCCCTCCACTTT.

This rearrangement joins TRBV4-3 to TRBJ2-7, with D possibly TRBD2 on 5 matching bases. CDR1 is LGHNA and CDR2 is YSLEER in the germline V gene. The CDR3 spans 15 residues. Trimming stripped 3 bases from V and 0 bases from J, with 12 bases between. CDR3 protein: CASSQQTTPSYEQYF. DNA of the CDR3: TGCGCCAGCAGCCAGCAGACTACGCCCTCCTACGAGCAGTACTTC.

The chain combines TRBV9 with TRBJ2-7; the match to TRBD2 covers 10 bases. V dropped 0 bases and J dropped 2; count of bases not matched to a gene: 2. The CDR3 is made up of 15 amino acids. CDR1 is SGDLS and CDR2 is YYNGEE in the germline V gene. CDR3 region: CASSVGSGGTYEQYF. As DNA, the CDR3 is TGTGCCAGCAGCGTAGGTAGCGGGGGGACCTACGAGCAGTACTTC.

The chain employs TRBV29-1 and TRBJ2-7; 7 bases match TRBD2. CDR1 and CDR2 from the germline V gene are SQVTM and ANQGSEA. V trimming: 5 bases; J trimming: 2 bases; junction bases outside the gene matches: 9. The CDR3 runs 14 residues. The CDR3 nucleotides read TGCAGCGTTCCTGGACTAGTAAACCCCTACGAGCAGTACTTC. It encodes CSVPGLVNPYEQYF.

The rearrangement links TRBV15 to TRBJ2-1, with 13 bases aligning to TRBD2. With 0 bases clipped from V and 7 bases from J, the junction kept 3 bases outside the gene matches. The length of the CDR3 is 16 residues. Germline-derived CDR1 and CDR2 are LNHNV and YYDKDF (reference sequence). In DNA form, the CDR3 reads TGTGCCACCAGCAGAGATCGGACTAGCGGGAGAAATGAGCAGTTCTTC. The encoded protein is CATSRDRTSGRNEQFF.

As for this clone: The missing conserved phenylalanine or tryptophan at the end of this CDR3 makes a read error likely. The chain has TRBV18 and TRBJ1-2; D not resolved. In germline, CDR1 is KGHSH, CDR2 LQKENI. Between the trimmed V and J ends, which lost 4 bases and 6 bases, there was a span of 6 bases. The CDR3 has 11 residues. DNA for the CDR3: TGTGCCAGCTCACACAGCAATGGCTACACCCTC. This sequence encodes CASSHSNGYTL.

The chain employs TRBV7-3 and TRBJ2-5; the match to TRBD2 covers 12 bases. From germline, CDR1 is SGHTA and CDR2 FQGTGA. The CDR3 extends over 16 amino acids. Germline trimming cut 4 bases from V and 4 bases from J; bases unmatched to any gene: 7. The CDR3 bases are TGTGCCAGCAGCTCTCCTGGACTAGCGGGAAGAGAGACCCAGTACTTC. It encodes CASSSPGLAGRETQYF. Complete variable domain (other parts from reference TRBV7-3 and TRBJ2-5): GAGVSQTPSNKVTEKGKYVELRCDPISGHTALYWYRQSLGQGPEFLIYFQGTGAADDSGLPNDRFFAVRPEGSVSTLKIQRTERGDSAVYLCASSSPGLAGRETQYFGPGTRLLVL.

V usage is TRBV19 and J usage is TRBJ2-7; possibly TRBD2 for D (5 bases). V dropped 1 base and J dropped 1 base, with 11 bases sitting between them. The CDR3 loop spans 15 amino acids. Germline-derived CDR1 and CDR2 are LNHDA and SQIVND (reference sequence). The CDR3: CASSIAKAESYEQYF. Written as DNA, the CDR3 is TGTGCCAGTAGTATAGCCAAAGCGGAATCCTACGAGCAGTACTTC.

This chain links TRBV5-1 with TRBJ2-5; D is ambiguous. V dropped 5 bases and J dropped 5 bases, with 13 bases sitting between them. Germline-derived CDR1 and CDR2 are SGHRS and YFSETQ. This CDR3 spans 13 amino acids. CDR3 region: CASSIRDWETQYF. For the CDR3, the DNA is TGCGCCAGCAGTATAAGAGACTGGGAGACCCAGTACTTC.

The rearrangement links TRBV18 to TRBJ1-1; possibly TRBD1 for D (6 bases). The CDR3 consists of 14 residues. The V gene lost 4 bases and the J gene lost 5 bases, with 14 bases spanning the gap. Germline values: CDR1 KGHSH, CDR2 LQKENI. In DNA form, the CDR3 reads TGTGCCAGCTCACGTGGGGGCGCGGGTACTGAAGCTTTCTTT. Its protein product is CASSRGGAGTEAFF.

This chain links TRBV18 with TRBJ1-1; D is uncertain. The germline V gene has CDR1 KGHSH and CDR2 LQKENI. The CDR3 loop spans 13 amino acids. With 2 bases removed from V and 3 bases from J, the gap between germline ends came to 7 bases. The CDR3 loop reads CASSPVRDTEAFF. The CDR3 DNA reads TGTGCCAGCTCACCAGTGAGGGACACTGAAGCTTTCTTT. The complete variable domain, with remaining parts taken from reference TRBV18 and TRBJ1-1, reads NAGVMQNPRHLVRRRGQEARLRCSPMKGHSHVYWYRQLPEEGLKFMVYLQKENIIDESGMPKERFSAEFPKEGPSILRIQQVVRGDSAAYFCASSPVRDTEAFFGQGTRLTVV.

The sample holds one count of this clone. The chain recombines TRBV7-6 with TRBJ2-2, with 10 bases fitting TRBD1. From germline, CDR1 is SGHVS and CDR2 FNYEAQ. The CDR3 runs 15 residues. Trimming took 4 bases from V and 5 from J; bases not matched to a gene: 4. This chain's CDR3 is CASSSSGQGTGELFF. The CDR3 DNA sequence: TGTGCCAGCAGCTCATCGGGACAGGGGACCGGGGAGCTGTTTTTT.

This clone was detected a few times. The chain employs TRBV19 and TRBJ2-3, with D maybe TRBD2 (6 bases). Germline assignment: CDR1 LNHDA and CDR2 SQIVND (reference sequence). V was pared by 7 bases and J by 1 base, with 12 bases between. CDR3 size: 14 residues. The CDR3 is CASKEGLGTDTQYF. The DNA for the CDR3 is TGTGCCAGTAAGGAGGGCCTCGGCACAGATACGCAGTATTTT. The whole variable domain, remainder taken from reference TRBV19 and TRBJ2-3, is DGGITQSPKYLFRKEGQNVTLSCEQNLNHDAMYWYRQDPGQGLRLIYYSQIVNDFQKGDIAEGYSVSREKKESFPLTVTSAQKNPTAFYLCASKEGLGTDTQYFGPGTRLTVL.

The chain carries TRBV9 and TRBJ1-1; TRBD1 agrees at 7 bases. J lost 4 bases, V lost 4 bases, and 4 bases had no gene match. The V gene's germline CDR1 is SGDLS and CDR2 YYNGEE. CDR3 length: 13 residues. CDR3 sequence reads: CASSLRQGTEAFF. CDR3 nucleotide sequence: TGTGCCAGCAGCCTTCGACAGGGCACTGAAGCTTTCTTT.

This clone showed up just a few times. The CDR3, as DNA: TGCGCCAGCAGCTCCCCCATGGACGGGAGTGCCTACGAGCAGTACTTC. It encodes CASSSPMDGSAYEQYF. This chain connects TRBV5-1 to TRBJ2-7, with D possibly TRBD2 on 6 matching bases. The CDR3 spans 16 residues. V lost 3 bases and J lost 2, with 18 bases in between. Per the germline V gene, CDR1 is SGHRS and CDR2 is YFSETQ.

The V gene is TRBV10-1, the J gene TRBJ1-1; 7 bases map to TRBD1. V lost 9 bases and J lost 3; bases outside the gene matches: 10. The CDR3 contains 14 residues. The V gene's germline CDR1 is WNHNN and CDR2 SYGVQD (reference sequence). The CDR3: CARAPGQQYTEAFF. In DNA, the CDR3 is TGCGCCAGAGCCCCGGGACAGCAATACACTGAAGCTTTCTTT.

In its sample, this clone was seen a few times. The rearrangement joins TRBV7-2 to TRBJ2-7; D call uncertain. V was shortened by 5 bases and J by 1 base, with 15 bases between the two germline ends. Germline CDR1 is SGHTA and CDR2 is FQGNSA. This CDR3 is 15 amino acids long. The chain's CDR3 is CASSLTPSESYEQYF. Written as DNA, the CDR3 is TGTGCCAGCAGCCTGACTCCTTCCGAATCCTACGAGCAGTACTTC.

This rearrangement joins TRBV11-2 to TRBJ1-3; tentative D call: TRBD1 (6 bases). Germline V gives CDR1 SGHAT, CDR2 FQNNGV. Deletions cut 1 base from V and 0 bases from J, with 10 bases between. The CDR3 sequence is 16 residues long. CDR3 protein: CASSLGGTSSGNTIYF. CDR3 bases: TGTGCCAGCAGCTTAGGGGGGACAAGCTCTGGAAACACCATATATTTT. The complete variable domain, with remaining parts taken from reference TRBV11-2 and TRBJ1-3, reads EAGVAQSPRYKIIEKRQSVAFWCNPISGHATLYWYQQILGQGPKLLIQFQNNGVVDDSQLPKDRFSAERLKGVDSTLKIQPAKLEDSAVYLCASSLGGTSSGNTIYFGEGSWLTVV.